The TCR beta chain under discussion was sequenced for a study of spatial heterogeneity in lung cancer. The wider study: More beta-chain than alpha-chain sequences were consistently detected. Study outcomes and limitations: The appearance of ubiquitous expanded tumor TCRs in blood was greater at resection than follow-up.

In this sample, this clonotype turned up many times. Its antigen is not known. CDR1 is SGDLS, CDR2 YYNGEE, per germline. Trimming cost V 7 bases and J 6 bases, with 12 bases left between them. CDR3 length: 12 residues. TCRdb processed the 5' RACE reads anew with MiXCR; each CDR3 protein has one entry. Of tens of thousands of distinct CDR3 sequences listed, 4.6% were seen once; the top ten hold about 37%. The time point here: sample taken at primary tumor resection. Sequencing covered unsorted whole RNA taken from tumor, nontumor lung or frozen PBMC. The sample in question was PBMCs, obtained at surgery. The genes are TRBV9 and TRBJ2-3, with D hard to call. The sequence came from a male donor with early-stage non-small cell lung cancer. The DNA for the CDR3 is TGTGCCAGCGGACCGTTTTTGGATACGCAGTATTTT. This gives the protein CASGPFLDTQYF. The whole variable domain, filled in from reference TRBV9 and TRBJ2-3, reads DSGVTQTPKHLITATGQRVTLRCSPRSGDLSVYWYQQSLDQGLQFLIQYYNGEERAKGNILERFSAQQFPDLHSELNLSSLELGDSALYFCASGPFLDTQYFGPGTRLTVL.